Here is one T cell receptor (beta chain) with its context. Profiled with immunoSEQ multiplex PCR; TCRdb holds only in-frame clones, not every one. The sample lists 150,000 to 180,000 clones, 70% to 85% occurring once. This specimen belongs to a study of blood T cell repertoires in COVID-19. V lost 7 bases, J lost 4 bases, and 20 bases lay in between. The V gene's germline CDR1 is SNHLY and CDR2 FYNNEI. The CDR3 totals 15 residues. V gene TRBV2 combines with J gene TRBJ2-7; weak D call: TRBD1 (6 bases). This TCR was recovered from a woman in her fifties or sixties with acute or convalescent COVID-19. Sequencing was done on a sample of peripheral blood. In DNA, the CDR3 is TGTGCCAGCACCTTGGGCAGGGGTGGATGGTACGAGCAGTACTTC. It encodes CASTLGRGGWYEQYF. Using reference TRBV2 and TRBJ2-7 for the parts outside the CDR3, the full variable domain is EPEVTQTPSHQVTQMGQEVILRCVPISNHLYFYWYRQILGQKVEFLVSFYNNEISEKSEIFDDQFSVERPDGSNFTLKIRSTKLEDSAMYFCASTLGRGGWYEQYFGPGTRLTVT.